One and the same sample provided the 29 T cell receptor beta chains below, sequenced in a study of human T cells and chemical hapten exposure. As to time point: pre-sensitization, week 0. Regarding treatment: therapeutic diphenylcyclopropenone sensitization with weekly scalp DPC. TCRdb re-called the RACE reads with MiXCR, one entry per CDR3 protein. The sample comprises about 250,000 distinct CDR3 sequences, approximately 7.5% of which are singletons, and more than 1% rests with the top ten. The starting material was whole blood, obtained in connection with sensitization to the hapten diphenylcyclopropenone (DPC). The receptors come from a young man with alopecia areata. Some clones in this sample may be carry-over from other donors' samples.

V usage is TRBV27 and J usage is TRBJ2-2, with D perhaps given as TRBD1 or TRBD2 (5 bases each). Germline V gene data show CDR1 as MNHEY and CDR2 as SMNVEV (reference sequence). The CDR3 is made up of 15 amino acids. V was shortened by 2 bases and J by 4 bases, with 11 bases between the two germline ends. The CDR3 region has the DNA TGTGCCAGCAGTTTACCAGGGAGAGGCACCGGGGAGCTGTTTTTT. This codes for CASSLPGRGTGELFF.

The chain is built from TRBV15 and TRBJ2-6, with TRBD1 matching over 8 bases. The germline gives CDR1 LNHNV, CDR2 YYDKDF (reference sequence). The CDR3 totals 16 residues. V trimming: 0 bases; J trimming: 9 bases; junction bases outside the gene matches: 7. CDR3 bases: TGTGCCACCAGCAGAGATATAGGACAGGGAGTCAACGTCCTGACTTTC. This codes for CATSRDIGQGVNVLTF.

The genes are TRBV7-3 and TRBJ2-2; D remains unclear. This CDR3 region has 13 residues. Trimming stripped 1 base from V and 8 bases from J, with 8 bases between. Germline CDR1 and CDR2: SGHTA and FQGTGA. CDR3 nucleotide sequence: TGTGCCAGCAGCTTAATTGGCGCTGGGGAGCTGTTTTTT. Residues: CASSLIGAGELFF. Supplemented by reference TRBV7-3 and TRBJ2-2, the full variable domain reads GAGVSQTPSNKVTEKGKYVELRCDPISGHTALYWYRQSLGQGPEFLIYFQGTGAADDSGLPNDRFFAVRPEGSVSTLKIQRTERGDSAVYLCASSLIGAGELFFGEGSRLTVL.

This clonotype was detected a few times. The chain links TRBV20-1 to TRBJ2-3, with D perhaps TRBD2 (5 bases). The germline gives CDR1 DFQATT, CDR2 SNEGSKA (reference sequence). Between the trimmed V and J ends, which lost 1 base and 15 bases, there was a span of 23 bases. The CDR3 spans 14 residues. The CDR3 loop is CSARVEPYEPRVYF. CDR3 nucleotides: TGCAGTGCTAGAGTGGAGCCCTATGAGCCGAGGGTCTATTTT.

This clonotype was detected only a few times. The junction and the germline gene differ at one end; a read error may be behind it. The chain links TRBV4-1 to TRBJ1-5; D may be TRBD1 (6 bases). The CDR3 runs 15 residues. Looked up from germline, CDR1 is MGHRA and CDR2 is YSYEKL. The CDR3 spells CASSEESRGVRPQHF. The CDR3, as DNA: TGCGCCAGCAGCGAAGAATCCAGGGGAGTGAGGCCCCAGCATTTT.

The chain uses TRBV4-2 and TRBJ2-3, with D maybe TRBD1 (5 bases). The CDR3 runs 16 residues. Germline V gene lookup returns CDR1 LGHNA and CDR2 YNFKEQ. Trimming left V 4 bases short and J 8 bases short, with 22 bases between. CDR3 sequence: CASSPWPRETKLTQYF. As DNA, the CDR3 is TGTGCCAGCAGCCCTTGGCCCAGGGAAACTAAACTTACGCAGTATTTT.

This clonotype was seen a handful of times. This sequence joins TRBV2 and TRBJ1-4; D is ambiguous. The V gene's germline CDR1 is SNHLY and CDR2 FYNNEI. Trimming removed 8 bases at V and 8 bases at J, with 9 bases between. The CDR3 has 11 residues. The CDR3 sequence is CASGLMEKLFF. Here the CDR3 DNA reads TGTGCCAGCGGCCTAATGGAAAAACTGTTTTTT. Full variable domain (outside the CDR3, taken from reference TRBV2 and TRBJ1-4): EPEVTQTPSHQVTQMGQEVILRCVPISNHLYFYWYRQILGQKVEFLVSFYNNEISEKSEIFDDQFSVERPDGSNFTLKIRSTKLEDSAMYFCASGLMEKLFFGSGTQLSVL.

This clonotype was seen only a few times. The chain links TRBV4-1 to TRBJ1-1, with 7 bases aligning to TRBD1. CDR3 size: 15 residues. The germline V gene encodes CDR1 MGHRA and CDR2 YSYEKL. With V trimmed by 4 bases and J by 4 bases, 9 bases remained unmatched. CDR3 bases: TGCGCCAGCAGCCCGACCGGGACAGCGATCACTGAAGCTTTCTTT. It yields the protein CASSPTGTAITEAFF.

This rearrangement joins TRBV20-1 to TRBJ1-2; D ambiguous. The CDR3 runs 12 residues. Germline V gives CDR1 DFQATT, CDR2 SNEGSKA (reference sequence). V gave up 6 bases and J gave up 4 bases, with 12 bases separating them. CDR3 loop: CSAHHTTYGYTF. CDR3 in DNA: TGCAGTGCGCATCACACAACCTATGGCTACACCTTC.

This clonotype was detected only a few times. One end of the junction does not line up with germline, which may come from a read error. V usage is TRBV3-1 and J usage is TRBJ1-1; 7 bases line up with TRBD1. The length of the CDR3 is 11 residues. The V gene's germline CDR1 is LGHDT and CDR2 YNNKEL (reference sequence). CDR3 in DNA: TGTGCCAGCAGCCTCCAAGGACAGGTGATCTTT. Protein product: CASSLQGQVIF.

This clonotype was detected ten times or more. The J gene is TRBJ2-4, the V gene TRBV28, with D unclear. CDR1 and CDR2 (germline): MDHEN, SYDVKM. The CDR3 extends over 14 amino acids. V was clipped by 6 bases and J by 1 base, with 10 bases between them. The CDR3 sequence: CASRGTMAKNIQYF. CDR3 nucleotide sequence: TGTGCCAGCAGGGGCACAATGGCCAAAAACATTCAGTACTTC.

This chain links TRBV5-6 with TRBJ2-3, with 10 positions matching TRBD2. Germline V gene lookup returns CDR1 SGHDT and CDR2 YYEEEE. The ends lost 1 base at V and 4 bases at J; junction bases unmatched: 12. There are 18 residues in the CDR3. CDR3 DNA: TGTGCCAGCAGCTTGTGGCTAGCGGGGGCAAGTCTCCCAGATACGCAGTATTTT. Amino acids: CASSLWLAGASLPDTQYF.

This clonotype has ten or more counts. The CDR3 protein is CASSRDSPQPQHF. In nucleotides, the CDR3 is TGTGCCAGCAGTCGGGACAGCCCTCAGCCCCAGCATTTT. The chain couples TRBV2 to TRBJ1-5; 7 positions agree with TRBD1. Germline CDR1 and CDR2: SNHLY and FYNNEI. V shed 5 bases and J 6 bases; nucleotides not matched to a gene: 4. The length of the CDR3 is 13 residues.

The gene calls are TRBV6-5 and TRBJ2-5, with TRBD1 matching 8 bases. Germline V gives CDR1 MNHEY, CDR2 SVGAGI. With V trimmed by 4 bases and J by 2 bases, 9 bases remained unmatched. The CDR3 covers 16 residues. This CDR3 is CASSWTGLIGQETQYF. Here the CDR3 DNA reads TGTGCCAGCAGTTGGACAGGGTTAATTGGGCAAGAGACCCAGTACTTC.

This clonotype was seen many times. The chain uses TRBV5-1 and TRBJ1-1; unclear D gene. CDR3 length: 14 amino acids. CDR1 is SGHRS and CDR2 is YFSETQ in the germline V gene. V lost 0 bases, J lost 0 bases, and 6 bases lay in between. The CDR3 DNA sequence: TGCGCCAGCAGCTTGGAGGCAGTGAACACTGAAGCTTTCTTT. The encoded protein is CASSLEAVNTEAFF.

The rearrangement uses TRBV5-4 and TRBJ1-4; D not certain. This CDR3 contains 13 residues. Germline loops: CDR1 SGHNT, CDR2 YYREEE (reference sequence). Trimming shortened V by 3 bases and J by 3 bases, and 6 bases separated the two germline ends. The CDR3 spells CASSSNPNEKLFF. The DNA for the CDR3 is TGTGCCAGCAGCTCGAACCCTAATGAAAAACTGTTTTTT. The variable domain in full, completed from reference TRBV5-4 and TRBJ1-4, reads ETGVTQSPTHLIKTRGQQVTLRCSSQSGHNTVSWYQQALGQGPQFIFQYYREEENGRGNFPPRFSGLQFPNYSSELNVNALELDDSALYLCASSSNPNEKLFFGSGTQLSVL.

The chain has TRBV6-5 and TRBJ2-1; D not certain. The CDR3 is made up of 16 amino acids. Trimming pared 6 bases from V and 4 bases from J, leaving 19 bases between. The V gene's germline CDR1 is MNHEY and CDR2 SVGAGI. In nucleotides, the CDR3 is TGTGCCAGCAGACCCCCGTACAGATCTTCATACAATGAGCAGTTCTTC. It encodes CASRPPYRSSYNEQFF.

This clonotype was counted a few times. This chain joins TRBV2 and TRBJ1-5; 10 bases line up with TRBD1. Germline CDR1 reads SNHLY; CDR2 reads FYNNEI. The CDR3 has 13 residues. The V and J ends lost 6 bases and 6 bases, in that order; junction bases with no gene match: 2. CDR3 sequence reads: CASSGTGVQPQHF. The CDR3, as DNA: TGTGCCAGCAGCGGGACAGGGGTTCAGCCCCAGCATTTT.

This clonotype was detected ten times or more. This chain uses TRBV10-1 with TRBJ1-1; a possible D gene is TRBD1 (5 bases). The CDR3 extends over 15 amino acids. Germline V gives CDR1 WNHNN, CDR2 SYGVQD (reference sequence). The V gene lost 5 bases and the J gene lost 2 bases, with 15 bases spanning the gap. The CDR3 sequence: CASSSTENSNTEAFF. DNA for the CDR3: TGCGCCAGCAGTTCGACAGAAAACTCAAACACTGAAGCTTTCTTT.

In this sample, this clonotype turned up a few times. The DNA for the CDR3 is TGTGCCAGCAGCTCCCCGACCGCCCGAAACACAGATACGCAGTATTTT. This sequence encodes CASSSPTARNTDTQYF. The rearrangement links TRBV7-2 to TRBJ2-3; D not resolved. This CDR3 is 16 amino acids long. CDR1 and CDR2 from the germline V gene are SGHTA and FQGNSA. The V and J ends lost 4 bases and 2 bases respectively, with 16 bases between them.

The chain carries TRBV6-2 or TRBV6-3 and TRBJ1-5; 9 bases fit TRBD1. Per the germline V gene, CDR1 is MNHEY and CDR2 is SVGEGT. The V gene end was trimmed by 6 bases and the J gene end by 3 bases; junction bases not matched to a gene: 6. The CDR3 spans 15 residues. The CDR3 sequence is CASSLGQGYNQPQHF. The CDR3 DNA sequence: TGTGCCAGCAGCCTAGGACAGGGGTACAATCAGCCCCAGCATTTT.

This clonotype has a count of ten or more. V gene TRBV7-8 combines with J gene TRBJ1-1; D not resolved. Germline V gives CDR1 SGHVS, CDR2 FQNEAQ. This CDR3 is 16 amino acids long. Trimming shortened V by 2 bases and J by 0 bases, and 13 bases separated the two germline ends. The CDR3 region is CASSLSSVPMNTEAFF. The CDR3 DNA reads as TGTGCCAGCAGCTTAAGCAGCGTTCCGATGAACACTGAAGCTTTCTTT. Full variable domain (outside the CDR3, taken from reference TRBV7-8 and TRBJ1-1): GAGVSQSPRYKVAKRGQDVALRCDPISGHVSLFWYQQALGQGPEFLTYFQNEAQLDKSGLPSDRFFAERPEGSVSTLKIQRTQQEDSAVYLCASSLSSVPMNTEAFFGQGTRLTVV.

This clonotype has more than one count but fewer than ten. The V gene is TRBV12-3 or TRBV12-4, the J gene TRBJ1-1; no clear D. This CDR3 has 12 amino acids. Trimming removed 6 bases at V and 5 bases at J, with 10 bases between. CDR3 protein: CASSHLGTEAFF. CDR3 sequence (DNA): TGTGCCAGCAGCCACTTGGGGACTGAAGCTTTCTTT.

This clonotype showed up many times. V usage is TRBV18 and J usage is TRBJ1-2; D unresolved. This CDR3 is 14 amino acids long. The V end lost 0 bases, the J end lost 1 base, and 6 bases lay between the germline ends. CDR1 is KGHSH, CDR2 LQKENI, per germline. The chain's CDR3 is CASSPPASNYGYTF. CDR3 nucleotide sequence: TGTGCCAGCTCACCACCGGCCAGTAACTATGGCTACACCTTC.

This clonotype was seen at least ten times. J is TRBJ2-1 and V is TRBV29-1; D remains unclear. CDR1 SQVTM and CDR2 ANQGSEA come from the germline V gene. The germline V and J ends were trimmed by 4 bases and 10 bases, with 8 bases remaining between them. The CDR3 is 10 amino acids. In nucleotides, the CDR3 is TGCAGCGTTGTCAGTCGGGAGCAGTTCTTC. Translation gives CSVVSREQFF.

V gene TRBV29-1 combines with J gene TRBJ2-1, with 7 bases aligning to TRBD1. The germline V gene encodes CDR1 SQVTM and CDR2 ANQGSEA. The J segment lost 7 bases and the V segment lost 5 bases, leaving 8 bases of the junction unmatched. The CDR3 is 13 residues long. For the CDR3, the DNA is TGCAGCGTTCTATCAGGGGGTGGGAATGAGCAGTTCTTC. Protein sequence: CSVLSGGGNEQFF.

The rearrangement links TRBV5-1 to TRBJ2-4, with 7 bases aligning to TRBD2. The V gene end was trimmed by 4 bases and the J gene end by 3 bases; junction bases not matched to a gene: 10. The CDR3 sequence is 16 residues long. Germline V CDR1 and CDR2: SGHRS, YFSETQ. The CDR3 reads CASSHGEGMYKNIQYF. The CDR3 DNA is TGCGCCAGCAGCCACGGGGAGGGGATGTACAAAAACATTCAGTACTTC.

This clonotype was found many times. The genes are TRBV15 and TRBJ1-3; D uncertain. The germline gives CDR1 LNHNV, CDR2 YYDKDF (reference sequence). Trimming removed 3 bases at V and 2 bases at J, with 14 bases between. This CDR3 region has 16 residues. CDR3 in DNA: TGTGCCACCAGCAGGGATCGGACGGCCGCTGGAAACACCATATATTTT. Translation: CATSRDRTAAGNTIYF.

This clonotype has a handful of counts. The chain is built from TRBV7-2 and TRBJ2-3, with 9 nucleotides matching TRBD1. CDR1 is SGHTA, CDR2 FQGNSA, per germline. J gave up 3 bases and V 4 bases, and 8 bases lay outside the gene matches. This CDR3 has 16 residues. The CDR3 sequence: CASSYRQGEGTDTQYF. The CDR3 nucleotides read TGTGCCAGCAGCTATAGACAGGGGGAAGGTACAGATACGCAGTATTTT.